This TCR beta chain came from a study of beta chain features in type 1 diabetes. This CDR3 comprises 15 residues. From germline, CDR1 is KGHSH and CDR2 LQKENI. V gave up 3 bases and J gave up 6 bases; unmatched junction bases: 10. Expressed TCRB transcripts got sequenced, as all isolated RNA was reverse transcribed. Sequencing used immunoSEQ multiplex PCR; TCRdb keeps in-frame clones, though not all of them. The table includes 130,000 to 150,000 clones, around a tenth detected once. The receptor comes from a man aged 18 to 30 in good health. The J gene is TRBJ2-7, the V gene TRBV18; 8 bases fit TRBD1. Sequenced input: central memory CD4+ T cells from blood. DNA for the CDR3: TGTGCCAGCTCACCGAGGGTGACAGGGGCGCGCGAGCAGTACTTC. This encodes CASSPRVTGAREQYF. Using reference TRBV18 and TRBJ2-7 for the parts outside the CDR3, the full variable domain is NAGVMQNPRHLVRRRGQEARLRCSPMKGHSHVYWYRQLPEEGLKFMVYLQKENIIDESGMPKERFSAEFPKEGPSILRIQQVVRGDSAAYFCASSPRVTGAREQYFGPGTRLTVT.